This TCR beta chain was identified in a study of blood T cell repertoires in COVID-19. TCRdb keeps only in-frame clones here, not all; method: immunoSEQ multiplex PCR. The repertoire consists of 150,000 or so clones, with about 80% occurring once and the leading ten covering 3% to 5%. The clonotype originates from a woman aged 55-69 years with acute or convalescent COVID-19. The sample consisted of peripheral blood.

The CDR3 nucleotides read TGTGCCAGCAGCCCGGACAGAAATGAGCAGTTCTTC. It is translated as CASSPDRNEQFF. V usage is TRBV11-2 and J usage is TRBJ2-1, with a weak D call TRBD1 (6 bases). The CDR3 loop spans 12 amino acids. CDR1 and CDR2 (germline): SGHAT, FQNNGV. The germline V and J ends were trimmed by 5 bases and 7 bases, with 9 bases remaining between them. The entire variable domain, with the rest obtained from reference TRBV11-2 and TRBJ2-1, is as follows: EAGVAQSPRYKIIEKRQSVAFWCNPISGHATLYWYQQILGQGPKLLIQFQNNGVVDDSQLPKDRFSAERLKGVDSTLKIQPAKLEDSAVYLCASSPDRNEQFFGPGTRLTVL.